The clone carrying this TCR beta chain was detected once. These data belong to a study of OX40 agonist ivuxolimab in advanced cancers. Produced via immunoSEQ multiplex PCR; TCRdb's table is partial and in-frame only. The table lists fewer than 40,000 clones, less than 90% of them singletons. V dropped 6 bases and J dropped 1 base, with 16 bases sitting between them. This CDR3 has 16 residues. Germline CDR1 MDHEN, CDR2 SYDVKM. The V and J genes are TRBV28 and TRBJ2-1; D call uncertain. The material was CD4+ or CD8+ T cells sorted from blood, obtained in a trial of the OX40 agonist ivuxolimab. This clonotype was sampled from an adult with an advanced solid tumor such as melanoma, head and neck, liver or kidney cancer. CDR3 sequence: CASSLAGLSSYNEQFF. For the CDR3, the DNA is TGTGCCAGCAGCCTGGCCGGCCTTTCTTCCTACAATGAGCAGTTCTTC.